The rows below give T cell receptor beta chains drawn from one sample of a study of blood T cells in healthy people across ages. TCRdb re-derived calls from the 5' RACE reads in MiXCR, one entry per CDR3 protein. The sample records around 900,000 distinct CDR3 sequences, about 53% being singletons. What was sequenced was blood. These receptor sequences come from an older woman in good health. Both conserved end residues are part of each CDR3. A D gene is named only where the DNA matches it firmly. Clone size is given for some rows only: seen once, a few or many times, or a class if the clone is expanded.

clone_size	d_call	v_call	j_call	cdr3_aa	cdr3_nt
few	NA	TRBV7-3	TRBJ2-7	CASSSNGASTSEQYF	TGTGCCAGCAGCTCCAACGGGGCTAGTACCTCCGAGCAGTACTTC
NA	NA	TRBV6-5	TRBJ1-6	CASSVTDIHNSPLHF	TGTGCCAGCAGTGTGACGGACATACACAATTCACCCCTCCACTTT
once	NA	TRBV3-1	TRBJ1-1	CASSYMKGRSEAFF	TGTGCCAGCAGCTACATGAAGGGGAGGTCTGAAGCTTTCTTT
NA	NA	TRBV4-2	TRBJ2-5	CASSQDTASAKETQYF	TGTGCCAGCAGCCAAGATACAGCTAGCGCGAAAGAGACCCAGTACTTC
NA	NA	TRBV6-2/TRBV6-3	TRBJ2-7	CASSLGLPSYNEQYF	TGTGCCAGCAGTCTCGGACTACCCTCCTACAATGAGCAGTACTTC
NA	NA	TRBV27	TRBJ2-7	CASSFIAARPYEQYF	TGTGCCAGCAGTTTCATTGCCGCAAGACCCTACGAGCAGTACTTC
few	NA	TRBV6-6	TRBJ2-7	CASSYREYEQYF	TGTGCCAGCAGTTATAGGGAGTACGAGCAGTACTTC
once	TRBD2	TRBV5-1	TRBJ2-7	CASSLAQASGSSYEQYF	TGCGCCAGCAGCTTGGCACAAGCTAGCGGGAGTTCGTACGAGCAGTACTTC
NA	NA	TRBV18	TRBJ1-1	CASSPYPRNTEAFF	TGTGCCAGCTCACCGTACCCGAGGAACACTGAAGCTTTCTTT
few	NA	TRBV25-1	TRBJ1-1	CASREGPPTEAFF	TGTGCCAGCAGAGAGGGGCCTCCGACTGAAGCTTTCTTT
NA	NA	TRBV6-2/TRBV6-3	TRBJ1-6	CASSRRPRTDNSPLHF	TGTGCCAGCAGCCGCCGTCCGCGGACAGATAATTCACCCCTCCACTTT
NA	NA	TRBV4-1	TRBJ2-5	CASSQLLKETRYF	TGCGCCAGCAGCCAACTACTTAAAGAGACCCGGTACTTC
NA	NA	TRBV24-1	TRBJ2-7	CATSDPSGRYEQYF	TGTGCCACCAGTGACCCGAGCGGTCGCTACGAGCAGTACTTC
NA	NA	TRBV7-3	TRBJ1-3	CASSPHAGGTGNTIYF	TGTGCCAGCAGCCCCCACGCGGGGGGTACTGGAAACACCATATATTTT
NA	NA	TRBV29-1	TRBJ2-7	CSVDGDGTREQYF	TGCAGCGTTGACGGGGACGGTACTCGGGAGCAGTACTTC
NA	NA	TRBV21-1	TRBJ2-1	CASSRKTAKGGPYYNEQFF	TGTGCCAGCAGCAGAAAAACCGCGAAGGGGGGCCCTTACTACAATGAGCAGTTCTTC
NA	NA	TRBV6-5	TRBJ2-3	CASSYSVGDTQYF	TGTGCCAGCAGTTACTCGGTTGGGGATACGCAGTATTTT
few	TRBD2	TRBV6-6	TRBJ2-1	CASGPSGRYNEQFF	TGTGCCAGCGGACCTAGCGGGAGGTACAATGAGCAGTTCTTC
NA	NA	TRBV29-1	TRBJ2-3	CSAEGLTPDTQYF	TGCAGTGCCGAAGGCCTTACCCCAGATACGCAGTATTTT
NA	TRBD2	TRBV20-1	TRBJ2-5	CSARASGRTGGQYF	TGCAGTGCTAGGGCTAGCGGGAGAACAGGCGGGCAGTACTTC
NA	NA	TRBV5-1	TRBJ2-5	CASSLLTRVGEEAQYF	TGCGCCAGCAGCCTCCTGACCAGGGTCGGAGAAGAGGCCCAGTACTTC